This T cell receptor beta chain was identified during a study of blood T cells in healthy people across ages (dated by TCRdb to 2013 to 2016). In terms of the full investigation: In model experiments, template switching captured roughly one uniquely barcoded TCR beta cDNA molecule for every two T cells. To track age-related changes in TCR beta repertoire diversity, the study relied on deep sequencing normalized with unique cDNA molecular identifiers. Four age groups were formed from the donors: young (average about 15 years), middle-aged (around 39), aged (62) and long-lived (roughly 81). Two additional independent replicas of 1 million unique cDNA reads from the same blood draw were analyzed for two donors (one aged 18 to 29 and one aged 80 or older). What the authors observed across the whole study: Observed TCR beta diversity correlated strongly with the percentage of naive T cells measured by flow cytometry. Compared with the aged group, more naive CD4+ T cells, fewer expanded clones and increased TCR diversity were shown by the long-lived group, suggesting age selection. Estimates of total diversity from one million sequenced T cells were regarded as lower bounds and underestimates. The CMV infection status of donors was not known, potentially confounding age-related changes in expanded clonotypes. Conclusive comparison of naive and antigen-experienced compartments was prevented by the profiling of bulk unsorted PBMCs. Observed TCR beta diversity per million T cells fell roughly linearly with age, and a significant reduction was already apparent by age approximately 41.

Systemically healthy Caucasian individuals from Russia, 35 to 40 in total and aged about 6 to 90 years, were included as donors. Each donor gave about 10 milliliters of peripheral blood, drawn into EDTA-treated Vacutainer tubes. PBMCs were isolated by Ficoll-Paque density-gradient centrifugation, with at least 6 million obtained per sample. Trizol reagent was used to extract total RNA from PBMCs, with at least 5 micrograms per sample. For every donor, flow cytometry on a PBMC aliquot measured the percentage of naive CD45RAhigh/CD27high T cells. From the germline V gene, CDR1 is MNHEY and CDR2 is SVGAGI. The CDR3 goes from the cysteine to the phenylalanine over 14 residues. Just the 42-base CDR3 DNA is kept, in frame starting at base 1. Cut back by 0 bases and 10 bases, the V and J ends lie 13 bases apart. This clonotype was seen only a few times. No cognate antigen has been identified for it. Qualities for individual bases were not recorded, and no much larger clone is one base off.

The library was made by 5' RACE. Instrument on record: Illumina HiSeq 2500. The second PCR ran for about 6 to 11 cycles and used a J-beta primer mix along with a sample-barcoded 5' primer. A unique molecular identifier was introduced onto each TCR beta cDNA molecule by a template-switch 5' adaptor carrying 12 random nucleotides. Each sample yielded at least 2.5 million CDR3-containing paired-end reads. First-strand cDNA was synthesized from all RNA with the Mint cDNA synthesis kit, primed by a TRBC-specific oligonucleotide. Following uracil-DNA glycosylase treatment, all cDNA underwent a first 18-cycle PCR with the universal primers M1SS and BC2_uni_R. The authors' analysis ran thus. For normalization, 1 million high-quality reads, each with a distinct molecular identifier, were randomly selected from each sample. Reads sharing molecular identifiers were discarded rather than binned into consensus sequences. CDR3 identification, clonotype clustering and error correction used MiTCR with a Q25 quality threshold and the strictest error-elimination algorithm. Lower-bound total TCR beta diversity was estimated with a nonparametric unseen species model using Euler transformation. TCRdb trimmed public reads at Q25 via fastp, called clones via MiXCR and kept in-frame beta chains. Here each entry gathers all rows of one CDR3 protein and keeps the most common genes and DNA. The V and J calls and clone size come from TCRdb's table, not from the authors' own analysis. The sample table holds some 800,000 distinct CDR3 sequences, of which approximately 25% were seen once. The ten most abundant clones make up 3% to 4.5% of the sample.

The same sample was also studied in work on T cells of mothers and their children. The second publication reports: The donors were nine systemically healthy Caucasian individuals, made up of three mothers and their six children. cDNA synthesis used all of the extracted RNA, with 1.5 ug of RNA in each 15 ul reaction. Sample barcodes and 2-4 random nucleotides were added via the M1S primer in the second PCR. Each mother yielded over 10 million TCR beta CDR3 reads and each child 3 million or so reads. In both related and unrelated pairs, thymic selection shapes the output of TCR recombination in a similar way, with inherited differences having only a minor effect. Normalized repertoire overlap in related mother-child pairs was always slightly higher than in unrelated mother-child pairs, but the difference was never significant. No persistent microchimeric T cell clones were found, with a detection sensitivity of around 100 clones per million clonotypes. To look for features that set related mother-child pairs apart from unrelated individuals, the researchers ran deep NGS to compare the TCR beta repertoires of mothers and children. On average, the children were about 10 +/- 4 years old, while the mothers were around 40 +/- 4 years old. After adapter ligation with NEBNext reagents, the libraries were sequenced on Illumina HiSeq 2000 with 100+100 nt paired-end reads. Mother and child libraries were prepared a month apart and sequenced in separate runs to prevent cross-contamination. Between roughly 450,000 and 2,200,000 distinct TCR beta clonotypes were identified per donor. Naive TCR beta clonotypes were estimated from low-frequency clonotypes matched to each donor's FACS-determined naive share, without sorting.

The V and J segments used are TRBV6-5 and TRBJ1-5; no D gene can be assigned with confidence. This clonotype was obtained from a boy younger than 18 in good health. Input material: blood. The CDR3 is CASSYSGVLGPQHF. The nucleotides read TGTGCCAGCAGTTACTCTGGCGTACTGGGACCCCAGCATTTT.